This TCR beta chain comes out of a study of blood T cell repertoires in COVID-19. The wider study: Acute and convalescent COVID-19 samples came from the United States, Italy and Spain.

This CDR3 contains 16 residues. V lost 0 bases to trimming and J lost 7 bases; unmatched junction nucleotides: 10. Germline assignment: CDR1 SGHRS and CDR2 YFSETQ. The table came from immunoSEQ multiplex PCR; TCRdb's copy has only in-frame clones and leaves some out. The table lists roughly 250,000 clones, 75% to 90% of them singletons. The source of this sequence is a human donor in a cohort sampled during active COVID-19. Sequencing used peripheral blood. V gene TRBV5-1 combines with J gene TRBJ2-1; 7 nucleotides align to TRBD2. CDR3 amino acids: CASSLVGGSVGNEQFF. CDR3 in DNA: TGCGCCAGCAGCTTGGTCGGCGGGAGCGTGGGAAATGAGCAGTTCTTC.